Sequencing of this T cell receptor beta chain was carried out in a study of immune evolution from preneoplasia to lung adenocarcinoma. Overall study results and limits: Top clone frequencies peaked in normal lung, apparently declining through invasive adenocarcinoma.

The CDR3 is 13 residues long. Germline V gene lookup returns CDR1 SGHDN and CDR2 FVKESK. The V end was cut by 1 base, the J end by 4 bases, with 7 bases between. In its sample, this clone was seen a few times. Its antigen is not identified. The protocol was immunoSEQ multiplex PCR, while the TCRdb copy is restricted to in-frame clones and leaves out a portion. The sample contains about 6,100 clones, 75% to 80% of which appear only once. This clonotype was sampled from a person aged 60-79 years with lung adenocarcinoma. Specimen: FFPE minimally invasive lung adenocarcinoma tissue. The chain uses TRBV14 and TRBJ1-2, with a weak D call TRBD1 (5 bases). The DNA for the CDR3 is TGTGCCAGCAGCCAAGGCGGGGGCTATGGCTACACCTTC. This codes for CASSQGGGYGYTF. Together with reference TRBV14 and TRBJ1-2, the CDR3 gives the full variable domain: EAGVTQFPSHSVIEKGQTVTLRCDPISGHDNLYWYRRVMGKEIKFLLHFVKESKQDESGMPNNRFLAERTGGTYSTLKVQPAELEDSGVYFCASSQGGGYGYTFGSGTRLTVV.